A selection of T cell receptor beta chains follows, all from one sample in a study of post-analysis software for immune sequencing data. One entry per CDR3 protein, called by TCRdb with MiXCR from the PCR reads. Of about 800,000 distinct CDR3 sequences listed, about 32% are singletons. The sequencing input was blood. The receptors stem from a girl aged 5-17 years with multiple sclerosis. The CDR3 runs from the conserved cysteine through the conserved F or W. The D gene is left open where the match is weak. Expanded clones get a size class; other rows say once, few or many, or leave the size out.

j_call: TRBJ2-6; clone_size: few; d_call: .; v_call: TRBV3-1; cdr3_aa: CASSQGYMTGISGANVLTF; cdr3_nt: TGTGCCAGCAGCCAAGGATATATGACAGGCATTTCTGGGGCCAACGTCCTGACTTTC
j_call: TRBJ2-1; clone_size: .; d_call: TRBD2; v_call: TRBV29-1; cdr3_aa: CSVDGGGGIYEQFF; cdr3_nt: TGCAGCGTTGATGGCGGGGGGGGGATCTATGAGCAGTTCTTC
j_call: TRBJ2-7; clone_size: few; d_call: .; v_call: TRBV27; cdr3_aa: CASSLFSGGGFEQYF; cdr3_nt: TGTGCCAGCAGTTTATTTTCAGGGGGAGGTTTCGAGCAGTACTTC
j_call: TRBJ2-1; clone_size: .; d_call: .; v_call: TRBV29-1; cdr3_aa: CSAKSRVNNEQFF; cdr3_nt: TGCAGCGCAAAAAGTAGGGTTAACAATGAGCAGTTCTTC
j_call: TRBJ2-1; clone_size: few; d_call: TRBD1; v_call: TRBV7-9; cdr3_aa: CASSLTRDSRNEQFF; cdr3_nt: TGTGCCAGCAGCTTAACCCGGGACAGCCGGAATGAGCAGTTCTTC
j_call: TRBJ2-5; clone_size: .; d_call: .; v_call: TRBV6-6; cdr3_aa: CASSYFGGMGRQETQYF; cdr3_nt: TGTGCCAGCAGTTACTTTGGGGGGATGGGACGGCAAGAGACCCAGTACTTC
j_call: TRBJ1-1; clone_size: once; d_call: .; v_call: TRBV11-2; cdr3_aa: CASSPTFDGEAEAFF; cdr3_nt: TGTGCCAGCAGTCCTACCTTCGACGGGGAGGCTGAAGCTTTCTTT
j_call: TRBJ2-7; clone_size: many; d_call: TRBD1; v_call: TRBV10-3; cdr3_aa: CAISDRAGTGYEQYF; cdr3_nt: TGTGCCATCAGTGATCGAGCCGGGACAGGGTACGAGCAGTACTTC
j_call: TRBJ2-7; clone_size: .; d_call: .; v_call: TRBV20-1; cdr3_aa: CSARLNEQYF; cdr3_nt: TGCAGTGCTAGGTTGAATGAGCAGTACTTC
j_call: TRBJ2-1; clone_size: many; d_call: .; v_call: TRBV5-1; cdr3_aa: CASSGRGNEQFF; cdr3_nt: TGCGCCAGCAGCGGGAGAGGTAATGAGCAGTTCTTC
j_call: TRBJ2-6; clone_size: .; d_call: .; v_call: TRBV12-3/TRBV12-4; cdr3_aa: CASSPRASGANVLTF; cdr3_nt: TGTGCCAGCAGTCCTCGTGCCTCTGGGGCCAACGTCCTGACTTTC
j_call: TRBJ1-1; clone_size: .; d_call: .; v_call: TRBV12-5; cdr3_aa: CASGFGNTEAFF; cdr3_nt: TGTGCTAGTGGTTTTGGGAACACTGAAGCTTTCTTT
j_call: TRBJ2-7; clone_size: many; d_call: .; v_call: TRBV7-9; cdr3_aa: CASSREGGYEQYF; cdr3_nt: TGTGCCAGCAGTAGAGAGGGGGGCTACGAGCAGTACTTC
j_call: TRBJ2-1; clone_size: few; d_call: TRBD2; v_call: TRBV5-1; cdr3_aa: CASSSQTSGSLEQFF; cdr3_nt: TGCGCCAGCAGCTCCCAGACTAGCGGGAGTTTAGAGCAGTTCTTC
j_call: TRBJ2-5; clone_size: few; d_call: TRBD2; v_call: TRBV9; cdr3_aa: CASSAPGLAGEETQYF; cdr3_nt: TGTGCCAGCAGCGCCCCGGGACTAGCGGGAGAGGAGACCCAGTACTTC
j_call: TRBJ2-7; clone_size: few; d_call: TRBD2; v_call: TRBV6-2/TRBV6-3; cdr3_aa: CASNPAGGSYEQYF; cdr3_nt: TGTGCCAGCAACCCAGCGGGGGGTTCCTACGAGCAGTACTTC
j_call: TRBJ1-2; clone_size: .; d_call: TRBD1; v_call: TRBV20-1; cdr3_aa: CSAPGGPNYGYTF; cdr3_nt: TGCAGTGCCCCAGGGGGCCCTAACTATGGCTACACCTTC
j_call: TRBJ2-3; clone_size: .; d_call: TRBD1; v_call: TRBV12-3/TRBV12-4; cdr3_aa: CASSVGGRGHGDTQYF; cdr3_nt: TGTGCCAGCAGTGTAGGTGGCAGGGGGCATGGAGATACGCAGTATTTT